The sequence of this TCR beta chain was determined in a study of blood T cell repertoires in COVID-19. Turning to the study itself: PBMCs, B-cell-depleted T cells, or T cells were the source of the cDNA or gDNA that made up the material.

In the source study's methods: Reference gene primer amplification gave estimated nucleated cell counts. Sequencing used immunoSEQ multiplex PCR; TCRdb keeps in-frame clones, though not all of them. The DNA was the basis for D and trimming; V, J and clone size are from that table. The sample records about 160,000 clones, roughly 84% being singletons. The CDR3 is 14 amino acids. Between the trimmed V and J ends, which lost 3 bases and 0 bases, there was a span of 7 bases. Per the germline V gene, CDR1 is KGHSH and CDR2 is LQKENI. Sequencing input: peripheral blood. The sequence derives from a woman aged 45-59 years with COVID-19, enrolled during active disease. This chain joins TRBV18 and TRBJ2-3; D gene ambiguous. The CDR3 DNA reads as TGTGCCAGCTCACCCTTTCAGAGCACAGATACGCAGTATTTT. Protein sequence: CASSPFQSTDTQYF.